The clone carrying this T cell receptor beta chain was counted a few times. Its antigen is not identified. This sample stems from a study of blood T cells in healthy people across ages. Study-level points and caveats: Naive and antigen-experienced cells could not be conclusively compared, given unsorted PBMCs.

Sample-barcoded 5' priming and a J-beta primer mix drove a second PCR of roughly 7 to 11 cycles. Each cDNA molecule, via a template-switch adaptor with 12 random nucleotides, was tagged. MiXCR, run by TCRdb on the 5' RACE reads, gives a single entry per CDR3 protein. The sample consists of some 1 million distinct CDR3 sequences, 45% of them appearing once. The specimen was blood. This receptor was obtained from an older woman in good health.

The CDR3 here is CASSLGSVRYNEQFF. CDR3 nucleotides: TGTGCCAGCAGCTTAGGGTCAGTGAGGTACAATGAGCAGTTCTTC. The chain links TRBV7-2 to TRBJ2-1; unclear D gene. The V gene lost 1 base and the J gene lost 4 bases, with 11 bases spanning the gap. Germline V gene data show CDR1 as SGHTA and CDR2 as FQGNSA. The CDR3 extends over 15 amino acids. The variable domain in full, completed from reference TRBV7-2 and TRBJ2-1, reads GAGVSQSPSNKVTEKGKDVELRCDPISGHTALYWYRQSLGQGLEFLIYFQGNSAPDKSGLPSDRFSAERTGGSVSTLTIQRTQQEDSAVYLCASSLGSVRYNEQFFGPGTRLTVL.